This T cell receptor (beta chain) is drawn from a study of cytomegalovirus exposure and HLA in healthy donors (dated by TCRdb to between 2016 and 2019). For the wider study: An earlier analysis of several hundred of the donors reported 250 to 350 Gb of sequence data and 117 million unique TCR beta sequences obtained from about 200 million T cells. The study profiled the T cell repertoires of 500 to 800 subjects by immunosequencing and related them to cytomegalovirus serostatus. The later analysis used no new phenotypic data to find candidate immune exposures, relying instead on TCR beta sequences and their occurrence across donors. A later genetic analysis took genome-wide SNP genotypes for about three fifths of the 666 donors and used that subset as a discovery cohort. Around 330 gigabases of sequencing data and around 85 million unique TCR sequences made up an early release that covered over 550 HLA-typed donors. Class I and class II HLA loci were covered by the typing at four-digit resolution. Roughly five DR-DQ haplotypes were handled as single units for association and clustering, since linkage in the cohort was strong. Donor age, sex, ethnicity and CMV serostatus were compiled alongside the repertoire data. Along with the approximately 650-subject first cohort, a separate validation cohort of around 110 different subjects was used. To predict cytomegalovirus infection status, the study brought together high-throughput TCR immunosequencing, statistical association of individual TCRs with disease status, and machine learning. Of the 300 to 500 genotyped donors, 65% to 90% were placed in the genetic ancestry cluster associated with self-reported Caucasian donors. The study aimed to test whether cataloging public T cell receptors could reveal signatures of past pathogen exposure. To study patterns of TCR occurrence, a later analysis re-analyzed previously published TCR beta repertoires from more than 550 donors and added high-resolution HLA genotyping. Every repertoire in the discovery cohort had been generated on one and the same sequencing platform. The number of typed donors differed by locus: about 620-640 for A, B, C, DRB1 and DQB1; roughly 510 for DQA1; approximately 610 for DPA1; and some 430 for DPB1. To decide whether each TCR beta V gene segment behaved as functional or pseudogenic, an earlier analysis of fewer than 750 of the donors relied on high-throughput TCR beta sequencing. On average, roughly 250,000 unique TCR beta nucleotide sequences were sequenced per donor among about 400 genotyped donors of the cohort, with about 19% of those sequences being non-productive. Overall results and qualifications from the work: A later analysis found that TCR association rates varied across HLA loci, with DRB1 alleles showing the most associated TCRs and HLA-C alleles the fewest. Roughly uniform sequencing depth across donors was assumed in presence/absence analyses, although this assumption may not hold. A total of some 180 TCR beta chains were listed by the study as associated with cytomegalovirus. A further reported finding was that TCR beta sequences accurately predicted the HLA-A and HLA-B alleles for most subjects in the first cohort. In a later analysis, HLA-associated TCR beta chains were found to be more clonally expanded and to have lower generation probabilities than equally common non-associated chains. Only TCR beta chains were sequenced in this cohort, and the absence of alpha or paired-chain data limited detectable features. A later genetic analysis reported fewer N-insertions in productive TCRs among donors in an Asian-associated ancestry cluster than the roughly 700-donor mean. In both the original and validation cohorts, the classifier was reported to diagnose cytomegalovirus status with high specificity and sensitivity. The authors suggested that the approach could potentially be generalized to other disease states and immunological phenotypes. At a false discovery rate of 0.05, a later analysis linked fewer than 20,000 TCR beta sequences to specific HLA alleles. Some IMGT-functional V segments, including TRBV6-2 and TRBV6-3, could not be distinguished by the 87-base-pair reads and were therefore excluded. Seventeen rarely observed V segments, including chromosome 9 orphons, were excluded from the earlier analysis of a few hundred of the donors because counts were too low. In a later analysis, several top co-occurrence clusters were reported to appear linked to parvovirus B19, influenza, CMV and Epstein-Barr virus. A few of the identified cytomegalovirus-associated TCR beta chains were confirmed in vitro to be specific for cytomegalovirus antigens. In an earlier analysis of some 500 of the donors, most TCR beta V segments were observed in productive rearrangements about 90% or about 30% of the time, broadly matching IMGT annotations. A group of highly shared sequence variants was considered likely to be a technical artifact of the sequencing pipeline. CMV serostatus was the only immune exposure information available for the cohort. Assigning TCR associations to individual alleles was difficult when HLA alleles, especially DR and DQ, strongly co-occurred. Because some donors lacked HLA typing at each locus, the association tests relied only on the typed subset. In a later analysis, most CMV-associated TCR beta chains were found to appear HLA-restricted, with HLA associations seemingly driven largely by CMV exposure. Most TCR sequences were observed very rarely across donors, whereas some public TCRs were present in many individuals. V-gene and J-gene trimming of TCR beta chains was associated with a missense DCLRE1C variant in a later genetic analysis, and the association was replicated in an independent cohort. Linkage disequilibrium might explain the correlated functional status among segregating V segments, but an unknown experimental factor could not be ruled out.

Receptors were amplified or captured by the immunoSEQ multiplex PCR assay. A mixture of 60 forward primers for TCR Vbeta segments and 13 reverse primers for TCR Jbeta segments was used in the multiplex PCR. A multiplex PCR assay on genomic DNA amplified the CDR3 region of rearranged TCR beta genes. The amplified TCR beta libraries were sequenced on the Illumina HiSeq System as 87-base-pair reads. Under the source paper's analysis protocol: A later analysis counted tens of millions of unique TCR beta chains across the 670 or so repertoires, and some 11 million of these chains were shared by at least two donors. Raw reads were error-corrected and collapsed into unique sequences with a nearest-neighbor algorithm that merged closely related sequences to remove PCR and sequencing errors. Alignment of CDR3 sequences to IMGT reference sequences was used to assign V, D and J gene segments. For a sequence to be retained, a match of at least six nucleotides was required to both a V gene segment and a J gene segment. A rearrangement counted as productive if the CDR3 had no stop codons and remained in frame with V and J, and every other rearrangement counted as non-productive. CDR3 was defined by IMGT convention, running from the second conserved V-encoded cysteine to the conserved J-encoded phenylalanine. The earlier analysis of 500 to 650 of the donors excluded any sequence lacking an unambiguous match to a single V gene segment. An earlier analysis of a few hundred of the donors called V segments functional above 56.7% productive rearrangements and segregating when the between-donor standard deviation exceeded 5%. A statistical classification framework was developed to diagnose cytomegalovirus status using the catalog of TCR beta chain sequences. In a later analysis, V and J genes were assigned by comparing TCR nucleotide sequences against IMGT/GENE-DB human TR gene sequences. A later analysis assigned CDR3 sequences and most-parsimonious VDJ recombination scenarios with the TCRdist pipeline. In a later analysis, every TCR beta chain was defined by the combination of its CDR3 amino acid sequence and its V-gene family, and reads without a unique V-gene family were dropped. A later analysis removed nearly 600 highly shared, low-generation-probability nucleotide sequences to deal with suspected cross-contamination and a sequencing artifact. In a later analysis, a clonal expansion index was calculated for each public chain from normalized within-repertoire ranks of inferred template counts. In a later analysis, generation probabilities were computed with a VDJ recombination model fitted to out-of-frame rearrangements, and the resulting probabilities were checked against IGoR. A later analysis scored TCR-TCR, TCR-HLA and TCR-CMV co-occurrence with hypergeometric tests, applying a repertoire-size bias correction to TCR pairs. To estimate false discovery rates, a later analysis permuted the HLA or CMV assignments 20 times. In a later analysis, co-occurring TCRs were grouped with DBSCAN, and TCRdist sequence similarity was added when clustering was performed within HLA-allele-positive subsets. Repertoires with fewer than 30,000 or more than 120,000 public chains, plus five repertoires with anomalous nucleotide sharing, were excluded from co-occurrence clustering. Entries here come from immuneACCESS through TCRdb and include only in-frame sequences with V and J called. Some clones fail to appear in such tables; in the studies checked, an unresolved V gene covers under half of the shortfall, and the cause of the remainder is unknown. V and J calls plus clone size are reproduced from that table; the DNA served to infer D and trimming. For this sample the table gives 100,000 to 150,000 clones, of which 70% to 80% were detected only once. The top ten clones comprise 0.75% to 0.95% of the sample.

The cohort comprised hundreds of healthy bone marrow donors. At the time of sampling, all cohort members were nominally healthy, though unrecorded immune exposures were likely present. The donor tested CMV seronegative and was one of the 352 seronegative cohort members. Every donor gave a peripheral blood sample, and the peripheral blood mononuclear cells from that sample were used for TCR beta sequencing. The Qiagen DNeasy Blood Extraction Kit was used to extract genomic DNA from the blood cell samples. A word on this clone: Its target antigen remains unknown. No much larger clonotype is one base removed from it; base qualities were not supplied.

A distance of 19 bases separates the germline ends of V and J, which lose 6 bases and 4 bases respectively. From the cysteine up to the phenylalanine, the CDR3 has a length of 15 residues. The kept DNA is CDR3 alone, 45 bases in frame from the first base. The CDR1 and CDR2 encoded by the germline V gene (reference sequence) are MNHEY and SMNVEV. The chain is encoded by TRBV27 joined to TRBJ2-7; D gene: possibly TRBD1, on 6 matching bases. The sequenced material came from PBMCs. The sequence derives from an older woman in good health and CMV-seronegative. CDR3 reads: CASSKPGVRLYEQYF. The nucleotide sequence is TGTGCCAGCAGCAAGCCAGGGGTAAGGCTTTACGAGCAGTACTTC.